This passage covers 21 T cell receptor beta chains from one sample sequenced in a study of T cells in Graves' hyperthyroidism and ophthalmopathy (dated by TCRdb to the late 2010s). Libraries were built with multiplex PCR. The run used an Illumina HiSeq 2000. The TCR beta CDR3 regions were amplified from the RNA transcripts. The TCR CDR3 was subjected to a first round of RT-PCR using the HTBI primer set and the Qiagen OneStep RT-PCR kit. TCRdb handled the public reads itself, with Q25 trimming in fastp and clone calling in MiXCR, and kept productive beta chains. Rows merge per CDR3 protein into single entries with the most common DNA and genes. Present in this sample are roughly 500,000 distinct CDR3 sequences, approximately 15% of which were seen just once. The biggest ten clones account for 4.5% to 6% of the sample. The sequencing input was blood. These receptors all come from a woman aged 25 to 39 with Graves' hyperthyroidism that later progressed to Graves' ophthalmopathy.

The CDR3 region is CASSWRTGRGNEQFF. CDR3 bases: TGTGCCAGCAGCTGGCGGACTGGGCGGGGGAATGAGCAGTTCTTC. The chain has TRBV3-1 and TRBJ2-1, with 7 bases fitting TRBD2. The trim removed 5 bases at V and 7 bases at J, leaving 11 bases unmatched. The germline CDR1 and CDR2 sequences are LGHDT and YNNKEL (reference sequence). The CDR3 is 15 residues long.

This clonotype was picked up one time. A much more abundant neighbour one base away suggests this may be a read error. V gene TRBV10-3 combines with J gene TRBJ1-3; D is perhaps TRBD1 (6 bases). The CDR3 length is 15 residues. The germline V and J ends were trimmed by 10 bases and 7 bases, with 23 bases remaining between them. Germline V gene data show CDR1 as ENHRY and CDR2 as SYGVKD. The CDR3 region has the DNA TGTGCCACCACTGGGGACACTTCCCGTGGTAACACCATATATTTT. Translating gives CATTGDTSRGNTIYF.

There are many counts of this clonotype. The chain has TRBV11-2 and TRBJ1-2; weak D call: TRBD1 (5 bases). Per germline, CDR1 SGHAT and CDR2 FQNNGV. The CDR3 length is 18 residues. V was shortened by 4 bases and J by 4 bases, with 25 bases between the two germline ends. CDR3 region: CASSSLGRGNSKFYGYTF. The CDR3 nucleotides read TGTGCCAGCAGCTCCCTTGGGAGGGGCAACTCAAAATTCTATGGCTACACCTTC.

The V gene is TRBV6-1, the J gene TRBJ2-7; D may match TRBD1 or TRBD2 (5 bases each). In germline, CDR1 is MNHNS, CDR2 SASEGT. V shed 6 bases and J shed 2 bases, with 17 bases lying between them. The CDR3 is made up of 15 amino acids. The chain's CDR3 is CASRAGAGNTYEQYF. CDR3 DNA sequence: TGTGCCAGCAGGGCCGGGGCAGGCAATACCTACGAGCAGTACTTC.

V is TRBV30 and J is TRBJ1-3, with D unclear. V lost 0 bases, J lost 3 bases, and 9 bases lay in between. The CDR3 contains 14 residues. Germline V gene lookup returns CDR1 GTSNPN and CDR2 SVGIG (reference sequence). The CDR3 DNA sequence: TGTGCCTGGAGTGTAAAGGGTAGTGGAAACACCATATATTTT. The encoded protein is CAWSVKGSGNTIYF. Together with reference TRBV30 and TRBJ1-3, the CDR3 gives the full variable domain: SQTIHQWPATLVQPVGSPLSLECTVEGTSNPNLYWYRQAAGRGLQLLFYSVGIGQISSEVPQNLSASRPQDRQFILSSKKLLLSDSGFYLCAWSVKGSGNTIYFGEGSWLTVV.

This clonotype turned up a few times. The gene calls are TRBV12-3 or TRBV12-4 and TRBJ2-3, with D unresolved. V was clipped by 6 bases and J by 5 bases, with 18 bases between them. The CDR3 is 15 amino acids. CDR3 protein: CASSRPLGPIDTQYF. For the CDR3, the DNA is TGTGCCAGCAGCCGACCCCTAGGGCCTATAGATACGCAGTATTTT.

Many counts were recorded for this clonotype. V gene TRBV20-1 combines with J gene TRBJ1-1; TRBD1 aligns across 8 bases. This CDR3 is built from 13 residues. The germline gives CDR1 DFQATT, CDR2 SNEGSKA (reference sequence). After removal of 8 bases from V and 1 base from J, the junction contained 6 bases not matched to a gene. The DNA for the CDR3 is TGCAGTCCTAAAGGACAGGGGAACACTGAAGCTTTCTTT. It is translated as CSPKGQGNTEAFF.

This clonotype was counted many times. The rearrangement links TRBV11-2 to TRBJ1-5; no clear D. V lost 2 bases, J lost 4 bases, and 9 bases lay in between. Germline V gene data show CDR1 as SGHAT and CDR2 as FQNNGV. This CDR3 has 14 residues. This CDR3 is CASSLHAANQPQHF. CDR3 DNA sequence: TGTGCCAGCAGCTTACACGCGGCAAATCAGCCCCAGCATTTT.

In this sample, this clonotype turned up many times. The junction departs from the called germline gene at one end, perhaps through a read error. The chain employs TRBV12-3 or TRBV12-4 and TRBJ1-1; the D is unclear. The length of the CDR3 is 15 residues. In DNA form, the CDR3 reads TGTGCCAGCAGTGGGAATCAGCCTTCTCCCTTCGAGCGGATCTTT. The encoded protein is CASSGNQPSPFERIF.

The chain couples TRBV11-2 to TRBJ2-3, with D unresolved. Germline values: CDR1 SGHAT, CDR2 FQNNGV. CDR3 length: 13 amino acids. Trimming shortened V by 4 bases and J by 0 bases, and 5 bases separated the two germline ends. Written as DNA, the CDR3 is TGTGCCAGCAGCTCGTTTAGCACAGATACGCAGTATTTT. It is translated as CASSSFSTDTQYF.

This clonotype has ten or more counts. The chain combines TRBV28 with TRBJ2-7; D is possibly TRBD1 (5 bases). CDR3 length: 14 residues. Germline CDR1 and CDR2: MDHEN and SYDVKM. V lost 11 bases to trimming and J lost 3 bases, with 20 bases between them. CDR3 protein: CASTLRGGSYEQYF. CDR3 bases: TGTGCCTCCACGCTAAGGGGCGGAAGCTACGAGCAGTACTTC.

At least ten counts were recorded for this clonotype. The chain has TRBV6-1 and TRBJ1-1; no firm D call. The CDR3 is made up of 14 amino acids. The germline V gene encodes CDR1 MNHNS and CDR2 SASEGT. V lost 1 base and J lost 7, with 13 bases in between. The CDR3 loop is CASSEGADPSEAFF. The CDR3, as DNA: TGTGCCAGCAGTGAAGGGGCAGACCCTAGTGAAGCTTTCTTT.

This clonotype appeared a few times. The chain recombines TRBV4-3 with TRBJ1-2; maybe TRBD1 (5 bases). Deletions cut 1 base from V and 4 bases from J, with 13 bases between. Germline values: CDR1 LGHNA, CDR2 YSLEER. There are 15 residues in the CDR3. CDR3 loop: CASSQGAGTLYGYTF. In DNA form, the CDR3 reads TGCGCCAGCAGCCAAGGAGCGGGGACGCTCTATGGCTACACCTTC.

This clonotype has a handful of counts. A read error may explain this, as a much larger clone is one base away. The chain carries TRBV6-1 and TRBJ2-3; 11 bases agree with TRBD2. This CDR3 contains 20 residues. In germline, CDR1 is MNHNS, CDR2 SASEGT. The DNA for the CDR3 is TGTGTCAGCAGCGATTACGGAGACCACACTAGCGGGAGCGACACAGATACGCAGTATTTT. Its translation is CVSSDYGDHTSGSDTDTQYF.

At least ten counts were recorded for this clonotype. The chain is built from TRBV30 and TRBJ2-7; D may correspond to TRBD1 or TRBD2 (5 bases each). The ends were cut back, 4 bases at V and 0 bases at J, with 16 bases in the middle. The CDR3 extends over 15 amino acids. Germline V gene sequence: CDR1 GTSNPN, CDR2 SVGIG (reference sequence). This chain's CDR3 is CAWNPGTASSYEQYF. The CDR3 DNA reads TGTGCCTGGAATCCCGGGACGGCGAGCTCCTACGAGCAGTACTTC.

Remarks on this clonotype: The junction and the germline gene differ at one end; a read error may be behind it. The V gene is TRBV6-2 or TRBV6-3, the J gene TRBJ2-3; D is perhaps TRBD2 (5 bases). The germline gives CDR1 MNHEY, CDR2 SVGEGT. The CDR3 has 15 amino acids. CDR3 DNA sequence: TGTGCCAGCAGTGGCGGAAAGCGGCCCACAGATACGCATTATTTT. This sequence encodes CASSGGKRPTDTHYF.

This clonotype was counted many times. The V call is TRBV30, the J call TRBJ1-4; 8 nucleotides agree with TRBD1. This CDR3 is 12 amino acids long. Germline CDR1 reads GTSNPN; CDR2 reads SVGIG (reference sequence). J gave up 4 bases and V 5 bases, and 0 bases lay outside the gene matches. CDR3 bases: TGTGCCTGGGGACAGGGTAATGAAAAACTGTTTTTT. It is translated as CAWGQGNEKLFF. The full variable domain, rest sourced from reference TRBV30 and TRBJ1-4, is SQTIHQWPATLVQPVGSPLSLECTVEGTSNPNLYWYRQAAGRGLQLLFYSVGIGQISSEVPQNLSASRPQDRQFILSSKKLLLSDSGFYLCAWGQGNEKLFFGSGTQLSVL.

A word on this clonotype: Since a much larger clone is just one base distant, this may be a read error. V usage is TRBV20-1 and J usage is TRBJ2-1; D call uncertain. V gave up 5 bases and J gave up 4 bases, with 9 bases separating them. Germline V CDR1 and CDR2: DFQATT, SNEGSKA (reference sequence). This CDR3 is built from 12 residues. The CDR3 here is CSAGGKYNEQFF. CDR3 DNA sequence: TGCAGTGCTGGCGGCAAATACAATGAGCAGTTCTTC.

Ten or more counts support this clonotype. The gene calls are TRBV10-3 and TRBJ2-6; D unresolved. The CDR3 has 13 residues. Germline V gene data show CDR1 as ENHRY and CDR2 as SYGVKD. The V and J ends lost 3 bases and 0 bases respectively, with 0 bases between them. The CDR3 region is CAISDSGANVLTF. Here the CDR3 DNA reads TGTGCCATCAGTGACTCTGGGGCCAACGTCCTGACTTTC.

This clonotype has a handful of counts. The chain uses TRBV7-3 and TRBJ2-6, with D hard to call. The CDR3 is 17 amino acids. The V end was cut by 5 bases, the J end by 4 bases, with 18 bases between. Germline CDR1 SGHTA, CDR2 FQGTGA. The CDR3 region has the DNA TGTGCCAGCAGCACCCGGGTTGGGAAGGAGGGGGCCAACGTCCTGACTTTC. It codes for CASSTRVGKEGANVLTF.

This clonotype was detected only a few times. A clone one base away is much larger, so this may be a read error. The rearrangement links TRBV6-1 to TRBJ1-2; 7 positions match TRBD1. J lost 10 bases, V lost 5 bases, and 16 bases had no gene match. The CDR3 has 15 amino acids. Germline V gene lookup returns CDR1 MNHNS and CDR2 SASEGT. CDR3 sequence reads: CASSHLGGEGEVYTF. The CDR3 region has the DNA TGTGCCAGCAGTCACTTAGGGGGCGAAGGTGAAGTCTACACCTTC.